This TCR beta chain was recovered during a study of cytomegalovirus exposure and HLA in healthy donors (dated by TCRdb to 2017 to 2019). With regard to the full study: A later analysis indicated that the 130 or so validation repertoires were generated on the platform also employed for the 670 or so repertoires of the first cohort. The aim of the study was to test whether cataloging public T cell receptors could identify signatures of past pathogen exposure. In addition to the first cohort of approximately 650 subjects, a separate validation cohort of approximately 130 different subjects was used. To predict cytomegalovirus infection status, the study brought together high-throughput TCR immunosequencing, statistical association of individual TCRs with disease status, and machine learning. What the study reported, not specific to this receptor: The validation cohort had no HLA typing available for a later analysis, so co-occurrence within that cohort was assessed over all 120 or so repertoires. According to the authors, the approach could potentially be generalized to other disease states and immunological phenotypes. A few of the identified cytomegalovirus-associated TCR beta chains were confirmed in vitro to be specific for cytomegalovirus antigens. A total of 150 or so TCR beta chains were listed by the study as associated with cytomegalovirus. Of the cluster scores, roughly 95% were above 0 in a later analysis, which found that TCRs clustered in the first cohort also tended to co-occur in the 110 or so validation repertoires. The classifier was reported to diagnose cytomegalovirus status with high specificity and sensitivity in both the original and validation cohorts. Across donors, most TCR sequences were observed very rarely, whereas some public TCRs were present in many individuals.

The library was generated by the immunoSEQ multiplex PCR assay. On the authors' methods: A statistical classification framework was built for diagnosing cytomegalovirus status from the catalog of TCR beta chain sequences. The table comes from immuneACCESS by way of TCRdb, which keeps in-frame sequences with V and J called. Part of the clones is missing from these tables; in studies checked, under half for an unresolved V gene and the rest for unknown reasons. That table supplies the V and J calls and clone size; D and trimming were determined from the DNA. Present in this sample are some 130,000 clones, less than 95% of which were seen just once. The ten largest clonotypes hold approximately 1.8% of the sample. As encoded in the germline V gene, CDR1 is LGHNA while CDR2 is YNFKEQ. V and J lose 1 base and 2 bases, and a span of 7 bases separates them. The CDR3, cysteine through phenylalanine, is 14 amino acids long. The read is trimmed to its CDR3 DNA, 42 bases read in frame from base 1.

There are a few counts of this clone. Its antigen remains unidentified. Qualities for individual bases were not recorded, and no much larger clone is one base off. The donors were included in the validation cohort of 120 subjects, a group kept apart from the roughly 670-subject first cohort. The source of this sequence is a young man in good health and CMV-seropositive. The material sequenced was PBMCs. This chain is built from TRBV4-2 and TRBJ2-3; there is no confident call for the D gene. The nucleotide sequence reads TGTGCCAGCAGCCAAGGTTACAACACAGATACGCAGTATTTT. Translated, it gives CASSQGYNTDTQYF.